These 14 T cell receptor beta chains came from one sample sequenced in a study of OX40 agonist ivuxolimab in advanced cancers. Assay used: immunoSEQ multiplex PCR; TCRdb lists only in-frame clones, some missing. The sample lists roughly 40,000 clones, 91% occurring once. The input for sequencing was CD4+ or CD8+ T cells sorted from blood, taken in a trial of the OX40 agonist ivuxolimab. These receptor sequences come from an adult with an advanced solid tumor such as melanoma, head and neck, liver or kidney cancer.

This chain links TRBV19 with TRBJ2-7; D is perhaps TRBD2 (6 bases). With 8 bases removed from V and 6 bases from J, the gap between germline ends came to 20 bases. The germline V gene has CDR1 LNHDA and CDR2 SQIVND (reference sequence). The CDR3 consists of 14 residues. The CDR3, as DNA: TGTGCCAGTGGTGAGTTCGGCGGGGTCCCCGAGCAGTACTTC. It specifies CASGEFGGVPEQYF.

The chain has TRBV13 and TRBJ1-5; D might be TRBD1 (5 bases). Trimming removed 8 bases at V and 4 bases at J, with 12 bases between. Germline CDR1 and CDR2: PRHDT and FYEKMQ (reference sequence). The CDR3 is 13 amino acids. The CDR3 bases are TGTGCCAGCGGCTGGCAGGGAAATCAGCCCCAGCATTTT. It codes for CASGWQGNQPQHF.

This rearrangement joins TRBV9 to TRBJ2-2; the D gene is possibly TRBD2 (6 bases). Trimming left V 1 base short and J 0 bases short, with 16 bases between. This CDR3 region has 18 residues. Per germline, CDR1 SGDLS and CDR2 YYNGEE. The DNA of the CDR3 is TGTGCCAGCAGCGTACCCCGTTGGGGGGAGACGAACACCGGGGAGCTGTTTTTT. It codes for CASSVPRWGETNTGELFF.

For this clone: Different DNA sequences within this sample yield the same CDR3. The chain carries TRBV7-9 and TRBJ2-7, with D perhaps TRBD1 or TRBD2 (5 bases each). Trimming removed 4 bases from V and 0 bases from J, with 19 bases in between. The CDR3 extends over 17 amino acids. Looked up from germline, CDR1 is SEHNR and CDR2 is FQNEAQ (reference sequence). CDR3 sequence reads: CASSSPTGKQGSYEQYF. CDR3 sequence (DNA): TGTGCCAGCAGCTCACCCACCGGGAAGCAGGGCTCCTACGAGCAGTACTTC.

The rearrangement links TRBV29-1 to TRBJ2-7, with 9 positions matching TRBD1. Unmatched junction bases numbered 7, after V lost 7 bases and J lost 3 bases. From germline, CDR1 is SQVTM and CDR2 ANQGSEA. The CDR3 length is 13 residues. The CDR3 DNA follows: TGCAGCGCCCGGACAGGGGAAGACTACGAGCAGTACTTC. It is translated as CSARTGEDYEQYF.

This clone was counted a single time. The chain uses TRBV27 and TRBJ2-2, with D uncertain. Trimming left V 6 bases short and J 8 bases short, with 16 bases between. Germline CDR1 reads MNHEY; CDR2 reads SMNVEV (reference sequence). The length of the CDR3 is 14 residues. CDR3 loop: CASRPLPIGGELFF. The CDR3 DNA follows: TGTGCCAGCAGACCCCTCCCTATTGGTGGGGAGCTGTTTTTT.

The chain has TRBV5-6 and TRBJ2-2, with D possibly being TRBD2 (6 bases). The ends were cut back, 3 bases at V and 1 base at J, with 10 bases in the middle. The CDR3 extends over 15 amino acids. The germline gives CDR1 SGHDT, CDR2 YYEEEE. CDR3 sequence reads: CASSSGLQNTGELFF. The CDR3 bases are TGTGCCAGCAGCTCGGGACTTCAGAACACCGGGGAGCTGTTTTTT.

The chain carries TRBV7-9 and TRBJ2-7; a possible D gene is TRBD2 (5 bases). V was shortened by 1 base and J by 6 bases, with 19 bases between the two germline ends. The CDR3 loop spans 16 amino acids. From germline, CDR1 is SEHNR and CDR2 FQNEAQ (reference sequence). The CDR3 DNA is TGTGCCAGCAGCTTAGACGCCGACGGTGGAGGACGCGAGCAGTACTTC. Amino acids: CASSLDADGGGREQYF.

J is TRBJ2-1 and V is TRBV2; 8 bases agree with TRBD2. CDR1 is SNHLY and CDR2 is FYNNEI in the germline V gene. The CDR3 length is 15 residues. Trimming took 3 bases from V and 8 from J; bases not matched to a gene: 9. CDR3 nucleotides: TGTGCCAGCAGTGAGCCCGGGACTAGGGTCGATGAGCAGTTCTTC. Protein sequence: CASSEPGTRVDEQFF.

The chain combines TRBV6-5 with TRBJ1-3; D might be TRBD1 (5 bases). The length of the CDR3 is 14 residues. Deletions cut 10 bases from V and 0 bases from J, with 13 bases between. Germline CDR1 is MNHEY and CDR2 is SVGAGI. CDR3 residues: CATLGDFSGNTIYF. The DNA of the CDR3 is TGTGCCACCTTAGGGGACTTCTCTGGAAACACCATATATTTT.

The gene calls are TRBV9 and TRBJ2-1; TRBD2 aligns across 12 bases. CDR1 is SGDLS, CDR2 YYNGEE, per germline. The CDR3 is made up of 15 amino acids. V was pared by 6 bases and J by 8 bases, with 9 bases of the junction left unmatched. The chain's CDR3 is CASTSSGRADDEQFF. The CDR3 region has the DNA TGTGCCAGCACATCTAGCGGGAGGGCCGATGATGAGCAGTTCTTC.

The DNA of the CDR3 is TGTGCCAGCACCTTGACTAGCGGGATCCAAGAGACCCAGTACTTC. Protein: CASTLTSGIQETQYF. The V call is TRBV2, the J call TRBJ2-5, with 11 bases aligning to TRBD2. Unmatched junction bases numbered 5, after V lost 7 bases and J lost 1 base. Germline values: CDR1 SNHLY, CDR2 FYNNEI. CDR3 length equals 15 residues.

The chain combines TRBV19 with TRBJ1-1; 9 bases align to TRBD1. The CDR3 runs to 15 residues. Germline CDR1 reads LNHDA; CDR2 reads SQIVND (reference sequence). V lost 3 bases to trimming and J lost 7 bases; unmatched junction nucleotides: 9. CDR3 loop: CASSIYGTGNGEAFF. As DNA, the CDR3 is TGTGCCAGTAGTATTTACGGGACAGGGAACGGTGAAGCTTTCTTT.

Here the CDR3 DNA reads TGTGCCAGCAGCTTAGCGTTCGACGAGCAGTACTTC. This codes for CASSLAFDEQYF. The rearrangement links TRBV11-1 to TRBJ2-7; D not resolved. V was shortened by 0 bases and J by 5 bases, with 5 bases between the two germline ends. This CDR3 has 12 amino acids. Per germline, CDR1 SGHAT and CDR2 FQDESV (reference sequence).